This entry features one TCR beta chain sequence. Its target is not known. The study based diagnoses on clinical symptoms, serum thyroxine and TRAb, thyroid ultrasound and orbital computed tomography. It was RNA transcripts that yielded the amplified TCR beta CDR3 regions. HTBI primers were used for first-round RT-PCR of the TCR CDR3. TCRdb used MiXCR to reprocess the multiplex PCR reads, holding one entry per CDR3 protein. There are about 660,000 distinct CDR3 sequences in the sample; 45% occur only once, and roughly 7.2% lies in the top ten. The data belong to a study of T cells in Graves' hyperthyroidism and ophthalmopathy. Study-wide points: The model's output predicted ophthalmopathy at a median of roughly seven months prior to onset. Blood also showed most of the thyroid clonotypes that were expanded above 0.001. Patients with ophthalmopathy were separated from those with stable hyperthyroidism by a 13 V-J model.

Germline V gene lookup returns CDR1 ENHRY and CDR2 SYGVKD. Trimming took off 0 bases at V and 1 base at J, with 7 bases between the two ends. The CDR3 contains 15 residues. The receptor was derived from an adult man with Graves' disease, either hyperthyroidism or ophthalmopathy (not recorded which). The specimen sequenced was peripheral blood or thyroid tissue (not recorded which). The chain uses TRBV10-3 and TRBJ1-5, with D unresolved. The CDR3 DNA follows: TGTGCCATCAGTGAGTCGTGGGGAAGCAATCAGCCCCAGCATTTT. It codes for CAISESWGSNQPQHF.